This record looks at one TCR beta chain sequence and its context. Its antigen is not known. Every patient was affected by relapse after autologous stem cell transplantation, while exposure to brentuximab vedotin was not uniform. There are 16 residues in the CDR3. The ends were cut back, 6 bases at V and 3 bases at J, with 16 bases in the middle. Germline V gene data show CDR1 as SGHNT and CDR2 as YYREEE (reference sequence). Profiled with immunoSEQ multiplex PCR; TCRdb holds only in-frame clones, not every one. In the table there are approximately 89,000 clones, roughly 84% of which are singletons. The data were obtained in a study of PD-1 blockade in classical Hodgkin lymphoma. At the level of the study: Patients were infused with nivolumab 3 mg/kg every 2 weeks. Findings of the study overall: Prior therapy or disease activity may underlie the repertoire differences, whose causes remain undefined. It was CD4+ TCR diversity, not CD8+, that rose significantly by C4D1. Reported findings placed baseline TCR diversity lower in newly diagnosed patients (compared with healthy donors).

The sequences come from peripheral blood mononuclear cells (PBMCs), collected at baseline. The V gene is TRBV5-4, the J gene TRBJ1-6; D perhaps matches TRBD1 (6 bases). The receptor's source is a human donor with classical Hodgkin lymphoma. The CDR3, as DNA: TGTGCCAGCACCCCGGATGGGGGCAACTATAATTCACCCCTCCACTTT. The encoded protein is CASTPDGGNYNSPLHF.